These 18 T cell receptor beta chains were all obtained from the same sample, sequenced in a study of Tregs in tolerant kidney transplant recipients. Assay used: immunoSEQ multiplex PCR; TCRdb lists only in-frame clones, some missing. Among around 98,000 clones listed, 80% to 95% were seen once. The specimen comprised CD4+ T cells from blood, sampled before the transplant. The receptors derive from a human donor who received a combined kidney and bone marrow transplant.

The rearrangement uses TRBV9 and TRBJ1-2; TRBD1 matches 9 bases. With V trimmed by 3 bases and J by 5 bases, 17 bases remained unmatched. The germline V gene has CDR1 SGDLS and CDR2 YYNGEE. CDR3 length: 18 amino acids. This CDR3 is CASSAGGGQGAILYGYTF. DNA for the CDR3: TGTGCCAGCAGCGCCGGGGGGGGACAGGGCGCTATCTTGTATGGCTACACCTTC.

For the CDR3, the DNA is TGTGCCAGTAGTATTGGGACTAGCGGGAGTGGGTACGAGCAGTACTTC. This codes for CASSIGTSGSGYEQYF. The chain has TRBV19 and TRBJ2-7; TRBD2 matches 14 bases. V trimming: 3 bases; J trimming: 4 bases; junction bases outside the gene matches: 5. Germline CDR1 is LNHDA and CDR2 is SQIVND (reference sequence). This CDR3 spans 16 amino acids.

The genes are TRBV28 and TRBJ2-1; perhaps TRBD2 as D (7 bases). CDR1 is MDHEN, CDR2 SYDVKM, per germline. The CDR3 covers 14 residues. The germline V and J ends were trimmed by 3 bases and 7 bases, with 13 bases remaining between them. The CDR3 DNA reads as TGTGCCAGCAGTTTGAGGGGGGGGCGGAATGAGCAGTTCTTC. It is translated as CASSLRGGRNEQFF. Full variable domain (rest looked up from reference TRBV28 and TRBJ2-1): DVKVTQSSRYLVKRTGEKVFLECVQDMDHENMFWYRQDPGLGLRLIYFSYDVKMKEKGDIPEGYSVSREKKERFSLILESASTNQTSMYLCASSLRGGRNEQFFGPGTRLTVL.

The gene calls are TRBV5-1 and TRBJ1-4, with TRBD1 matching 8 bases. After removal of 4 bases from V and 6 bases from J, the junction contained 5 bases not matched to a gene. Germline CDR1 and CDR2: SGHRS and YFSETQ. This CDR3 contains 14 residues. This CDR3 reads CASSQDRADEKLFF. CDR3 sequence (DNA): TGCGCCAGCAGCCAGGACAGGGCGGATGAAAAACTGTTTTTT.

The rearrangement joins TRBV9 to TRBJ2-1, with 8 bases fitting TRBD2. Germline-derived CDR1 and CDR2 are SGDLS and YYNGEE. V lost 1 base and J lost 3; bases outside the gene matches: 3. The CDR3 runs 15 residues. The CDR3 loop is CASSVRLASYNEQFF. The CDR3 region has the DNA TGTGCCAGCAGCGTACGACTAGCGAGCTACAATGAGCAGTTCTTC. The entire variable domain, with the rest obtained from reference TRBV9 and TRBJ2-1, is as follows: DSGVTQTPKHLITATGQRVTLRCSPRSGDLSVYWYQQSLDQGLQFLIQYYNGEERAKGNILERFSAQQFPDLHSELNLSSLELGDSALYFCASSVRLASYNEQFFGPGTRLTVL.

Only a few counts were recorded for this clone. The chain's CDR3 is CASSIYSGFSGNTIYF. The DNA for the CDR3 is TGTGCCAGCAGCATCTATTCAGGATTCTCTGGAAACACCATATATTTT. The gene calls are TRBV11-3 and TRBJ1-3; D call uncertain. The V end was cut by 5 bases, the J end by 0 bases, with 14 bases between. Germline CDR1 SGHNT, CDR2 YENEEA. The CDR3 length is 16 residues.

The V gene is TRBV11-1, the J gene TRBJ1-1; no reliable D call. Trimming cost V 1 base and J 2 bases, with 8 bases left between them. CDR3 size: 14 residues. CDR1 SGHAT and CDR2 FQDESV come from the germline V gene (reference sequence). CDR3 loop: CASSLVGRNTEAFF. In DNA form, the CDR3 reads TGTGCCAGCAGCTTAGTGGGGAGAAACACTGAAGCTTTCTTT.

This clone was found once. The rearrangement links TRBV9 to TRBJ2-7; TRBD2 agrees at 14 bases. The CDR3 runs to 16 residues. Per germline, CDR1 SGDLS and CDR2 YYNGEE. V was clipped by 3 bases and J by 3 bases; unmatched bases: 5. The CDR3 loop is CASSAGTSGRDYEQYF. The CDR3 DNA reads TGTGCCAGCAGCGCAGGGACTAGCGGGAGAGACTACGAGCAGTACTTC.

The rearrangement uses TRBV11-3 and TRBJ1-1; D is ambiguous. Deletions cut 5 bases from V and 3 bases from J, with 13 bases between. The germline CDR1 and CDR2 sequences are SGHNT and YENEEA. The CDR3 loop spans 14 amino acids. The CDR3, as DNA: TGTGCCAGCAGCCCCCGCCAGGCTTACACTGAAGCTTTCTTT. Amino acid sequence: CASSPRQAYTEAFF. The variable domain in full, with the rest retrieved from reference TRBV11-3 and TRBJ1-1, is EAGVVQSPRYKIIEKKQPVAFWCNPISGHNTLYWYLQNLGQGPELLIRYENEEAVDDSQLPKDRFSAERLKGVDSTLKIQPAELGDSAVYLCASSPRQAYTEAFFGQGTRLTVV.

J is TRBJ1-4 and V is TRBV5-3; unclear D gene. TRBV5-3 is assigned to the ORF class and has an uncertain function. There are 14 residues in the CDR3. The V gene lost 5 bases and the J gene lost 0 bases, with 8 bases spanning the gap. The CDR3 coding sequence is TGTGCCAGAAGTGAACATCCAACTAATGAAAAACTGTTTTTT. This encodes CARSEHPTNEKLFF.

The chain couples TRBV11-3 to TRBJ1-3; no clear D gene. Per the germline V gene, CDR1 is SGHNT and CDR2 is YENEEA. Trimming took off 8 bases at V and 8 bases at J, with 16 bases between the two ends. This CDR3 is 13 amino acids long. The CDR3 here is CASAGILGHTIYF. In DNA form, the CDR3 reads TGTGCCAGCGCGGGGATACTCGGACACACCATATATTTT.

The chain couples TRBV5-1 to TRBJ2-5, with 9 bases fitting TRBD2. Trimming removed 2 bases from V and 5 bases from J; junction bases left unmatched: 4. Germline CDR1 is SGHRS and CDR2 is YFSETQ. This CDR3 contains 14 residues. The CDR3 nucleotides read TGCGCCAGCAGCTTTCTAGCGGGGTGGGAGACCCAGTACTTC. The encoded protein is CASSFLAGWETQYF.

The chain uses TRBV30 and TRBJ2-7; 11 bases fit TRBD1. This CDR3 is 14 amino acids long. CDR1 and CDR2 (germline): GTSNPN, SVGIG (reference sequence). Trimming at V came to 4 bases and at J to 1 base, leaving 3 bases not matched to a gene. The CDR3 sequence: CAWNGDRGSYEQYF. DNA for the CDR3: TGTGCCTGGAACGGGGACAGGGGGTCCTACGAGCAGTACTTC.

A single count supports this clone. The chain's CDR3 is CASTSRGSYQPQHF. The CDR3 bases are TGCGCCAGCACGTCCAGGGGTAGTTATCAGCCCCAGCATTTT. The chain carries TRBV10-2 and TRBJ1-5, with D possibly matching TRBD1 (6 bases). The V and J ends lost 7 bases and 5 bases respectively, with 15 bases between them. Germline V CDR1 and CDR2: WSHSY, SAAADI. The CDR3 is 14 amino acids.

This clone was observed once. The V gene is TRBV29-1, the J gene TRBJ2-3; unclear D gene. This CDR3 has 12 residues. Trimming removed 8 bases from V and 9 bases from J, with 18 bases in between. The germline V gene has CDR1 SQVTM and CDR2 ANQGSEA. CDR3 region: CSPELIPGTQYF. The CDR3 DNA follows: TGCAGCCCCGAGCTTATTCCCGGGACGCAGTATTTT.

V gene TRBV28 combines with J gene TRBJ1-2, with a possible D match to TRBD1 (5 bases). The V and J ends lost 2 bases and 4 bases respectively, with 8 bases between them. From germline, CDR1 is MDHEN and CDR2 SYDVKM. The CDR3 covers 13 residues. The DNA for the CDR3 is TGTGCCAGCAGTTTAACAGGTCTCTATGGCTACACCTTC. Amino acid sequence: CASSLTGLYGYTF.

This chain connects TRBV7-2 to TRBJ2-6; no clear D gene. Germline V lookup: CDR1 SGHTA, CDR2 FQGNSA. The CDR3 is 16 amino acids. Trimming took off 5 bases at V and 6 bases at J, with 17 bases between the two ends. The CDR3 protein is CASSPSPVELANVLTF. CDR3 DNA sequence: TGTGCCAGCAGCCCCAGCCCGGTGGAGCTGGCCAACGTCCTGACTTTC.

The rearrangement joins TRBV5-1 to TRBJ2-1; 10 bases match TRBD1. Germline-derived CDR1 and CDR2 are SGHRS and YFSETQ. The trim removed 3 bases at V and 7 bases at J, leaving 13 bases unmatched. This CDR3 has 17 residues. The CDR3 reads CASSSLLTGGFQNEQFF. CDR3 nucleotides: TGCGCCAGCAGCTCCCTCCTGACAGGGGGCTTTCAGAATGAGCAGTTCTTC.